One and the same sample provided the 14 T cell receptor beta chains below, sequenced in a study of CD8+ T cells in alopecia areata. The authors extracted RNA and reverse transcribed it into cDNA as the sequencing template. Profiling relied on immunoSEQ multiplex PCR, and the TCRdb table lists in-frame clones only, not all of them. This sample has under 350,000 clones and no singletons, with 1.2% in the ten largest. Using CD4, CD8alpha, NKG2D, NKG2ACE and other markers, pooled cutaneous lymph node cells were sorted. The sequencing input was CD4+ T cells sorted from a lymph node. These receptors were collected from a C3H/HeJ mouse with alopecia areata. Strain haplotype at MHC: H2-k.

Of note for this clone: A much larger clone sits a single nucleotide away, making a read error possible. Gene names are the mouse ones. The sequenced fragment ends 4 residues before the CDR3 boundary, so the rest is inferred from the germline J gene. This chain uses TRBV13-3 with TRBJ2-2; 10 nucleotides line up with TRBD1. After removal of 3 bases from V and 4 bases from J, the junction contained 3 bases not matched to a gene. The CDR3 spans 15 residues. In germline, CDR1 is NNHDY, CDR2 SYVADS. CDR3 bases read: TGTGCCAGCAGTGGGGACAGGGGAAGCACCGGG. Amino acid sequence: CASSGDRGSTG. The whole CDR3 region reads CASSGDRGSTGQLYF. The full variable domain, with the rest looked up from reference TRBV13-3 and TRBJ2-2, is EAAVTQSPRSKVAVTGGKVTLSCHQTNNHDYMYWYRQDTGHGLRLIHYSYVADSTEKGDIPDGYKASRPSQENFSLILELASLSQTAVYFCASSGDRGSTGQLYFGEGSKLTVL.

Regarding this clone: The gene symbols are mouse symbols. Sequencing ends 4 residues short of the CDR3 end; the germline J gene provides the rest. This chain links TRBV17 with TRBJ1-2; 8 bases line up with TRBD1. Germline-derived CDR1 and CDR2 are MNHDT and YYDKIL. Trimming removed 0 bases from V and 0 bases from J; junction bases left unmatched: 6. This CDR3 spans 17 amino acids. CDR3 amino acids: CASSRDHTGGSNSDYTF. CDR3 bases read: TGTGCTAGCAGTAGAGATCACACAGGGGGTTCAAACTCC. The whole variable domain, filled in from reference TRBV17 and TRBJ1-2, reads DTTVKQNPRYKLARVGKPVNLICSQTMNHDTMYWYQKKPNQAPKLLLFYYDKILNREADTFEKFQSSRPNNSFCSLYIGSAGLEYSAMYLCASSRDHTGGSNSDYTFGSGTRLLVI.

Remarks on this clone: Genes and germline are mouse. The sequence runs out 4 residues before the end of the CDR3; the remainder is reconstructed from the germline J gene. Different DNA sequences within this sample yield the same CDR3. This chain links TRBV19 with TRBJ2-7; D possibly corresponds to TRBD1 (5 bases). The CDR3 is 13 residues long. Germline loops: CDR1 FNHDT, CDR2 SITEND (reference sequence). CDR3 amino acids: CASSPRTKYEQYF. The DNA read from the CDR3 is TGTGCCAGCAGCCCCCGGACAAAATAT.

Notes on this clone: Each gene name is a mouse one. With the read ending 4 residues before the CDR3 end, the germline J gene is used to fill in that end. The gene calls are TRBV13-1 and TRBJ2-3; 7 bases agree with TRBD1. CDR1 and CDR2 from the germline V gene are NSHNY and SYGAGN. With 4 bases clipped from V and 0 bases from J, the junction kept 2 bases outside the gene matches. The CDR3 has 14 residues. The CDR3 loop is CASSYRGSAETLYF. CDR3 bases read: TGTGCCAGCAGTTACAGGGGTAGTGCAGAA.

This clone turned up a few times. Gene names are the mouse ones. The read comes to an end 4 residues before the CDR3 does, leaving the germline J gene to fill in the end. V usage is TRBV13-3 and J usage is TRBJ2-2; 7 bases align to TRBD2. The CDR3 extends over 15 amino acids. Per germline, CDR1 NNHDY and CDR2 SYVADS. The junction had 3 bases not matched to a gene; V was cut back by 4 bases and J by 0 bases. The CDR3 is CASSLGESNTGQLYF. CDR3 bases read: TGTGCCAGCAGTCTGGGGGAGTCAAACACCGGG.

As concerns this clone: Each gene name is a mouse one. The read falls 4 residues short of the CDR3 end, and the missing part is taken from the germline J gene. This sequence joins TRBV13-1 and TRBJ2-5; maybe TRBD1 (7 bases). Deletions cut 2 bases from V and 1 base from J, with 11 bases between. CDR1 is NSHNY, CDR2 SYGAGN, per germline. CDR3 length: 15 residues. Incomplete CDR3 DNA: TGTGCCAGCAGTGAAGGGGGCGCGTACCAAGAC. This translates into CASSEGGAYQD. The entire CDR3 reads CASSEGGAYQDTQYF.

Turning to this clone: These gene names are mouse names. Other DNA sequences of this sample code for an identical CDR3. The CDR3 loop reads CASRGLGGSAETLYF. The CDR3 bases that were read are TGTGCCAGCAGGGGACTGGGGGGTAGTGCAGAA. The J gene is TRBJ2-3, the V gene TRBV19; 12 bases match TRBD2. Read data end 4 residues before the CDR3 end; the end is taken from the germline J gene. The length of the CDR3 is 15 residues. Trimming cost V 5 bases and J 0 bases; bases outside gene matches: 1. Germline V gives CDR1 FNHDT, CDR2 SITEND (reference sequence).

Comments on this clone: Gene names refer to mouse genes. The sequenced part of the CDR3 DNA is TGTGCCAGCAGTGATGCAACC. Its protein is CASSDAT. The full CDR3 protein reads CASSDATDYTF. The chain employs TRBV13-3 and TRBJ1-2; D is uncertain. Read sequence stops 4 residues before the CDR3 end, and the germline J gene provides the missing end. This CDR3 spans 11 amino acids. The germline gives CDR1 NNHDY, CDR2 SYVADS.

This clone has just a few counts. All gene names here are mouse names. With the read ending 4 residues before the CDR3 end, the germline J gene is used to fill in that end. The sample carries other DNA sequences with the same CDR3. This rearrangement joins TRBV13-3 to TRBJ1-1; 7 positions match TRBD1. Germline V gives CDR1 NNHDY, CDR2 SYVADS. The CDR3 covers 12 residues. The part of the CDR3 DNA that was read is TGTGCCAGCAGTGGGCAGGGGGCA. It translates to CASSGQGA. The full CDR3 sequence reads CASSGQGAEVFF.

Comments on this clone: Mouse germline and gene names are used. The read comes to an end 4 residues before the CDR3 does, leaving the germline J gene to fill in the end. The chain combines TRBV14 with TRBJ2-7, with TRBD1 matching 7 bases. The CDR3 has 14 residues. Germline values: CDR1 SGHDT, CDR2 FRDEAV. Trimming cost V 5 bases and J 0 bases; bases outside gene matches: 5. The CDR3 protein is CASRLTGSSYEQYF. The sequenced CDR3 bases are TGTGCCAGCAGGTTGACAGGGAGCTCCTAT.

This clone has at least ten counts. Mouse names are used for the genes. The read terminates 4 residues ahead of where the CDR3 ends, so the germline J gene completes it. V and J are TRBV17 and TRBJ2-2; the match to TRBD1 covers 7 bases. CDR3 length: 11 amino acids. With V trimmed by 10 bases and J by 4 bases, 0 bases remained unmatched. The germline CDR1 and CDR2 sequences are MNHDT and YYDKIL. The CDR3 here is CATGGTGQLYF. CDR3 bases read: TGTGCTACAGGGGGCACCGGG.

This clone came up a few times. Gene labels here are mouse ones. The DNA ends 4 residues before the CDR3 does, and the rest of the CDR3 is filled in from the germline J gene. The same CDR3 can be traced to other DNA sequences in this sample. The gene calls are TRBV19 and TRBJ2-7, with 10 positions matching TRBD1. Looked up from germline, CDR1 is FNHDT and CDR2 is SITEND (reference sequence). The CDR3 loop spans 13 amino acids. The CDR3 loop reads CASSRDRGYEQYF. CDR3 bases read: TGTGCCAGCAGTCGGGACAGGGGATAT. The full variable domain, its missing parts supplied by reference TRBV19 and TRBJ2-7, is GGIITQTPKFLIGQEGQKLTLKCQQNFNHDTMYWYRQDSGKGLRLIYYSITENDLQKGDLSEGYDASREKKSSFSLTVTSAQKNEMAVFLCASSRDRGYEQYFGPGTRLTVL.

Only a few counts were recorded for this clone. Gene names are mouse gene names. The part of the CDR3 DNA that was read is TGTGCCAGCAGTATACCCAGGGGA. Encoded protein: CASSIPRG. The CDR3 reads in full as CASSIPRGEVFF. The genes are TRBV19 and TRBJ1-1; D possibly corresponds to TRBD1 (6 bases). Sequencing ends 4 residues short of the CDR3 end; the germline J gene provides the rest. The CDR3 totals 12 residues. Germline CDR1 is FNHDT and CDR2 is SITEND (reference sequence).

A remark on this clone: Each gene name is a mouse one. The read falls 4 residues short of the CDR3 end, and the missing part is taken from the germline J gene. The chain carries TRBV31 and TRBJ1-2, with 12 bases that match TRBD1. Unmatched junction bases numbered 5, after V lost 8 bases and J lost 4 bases. The CDR3 is 13 amino acids. CDR1 and CDR2 from the germline V gene are GKSSPN and SITVG. Partial CDR3 DNA: TGTGCCACGGGGACAGGGGGCACCTCC. As protein: CATGTGGTS. The entire CDR3 is CATGTGGTSDYTF.